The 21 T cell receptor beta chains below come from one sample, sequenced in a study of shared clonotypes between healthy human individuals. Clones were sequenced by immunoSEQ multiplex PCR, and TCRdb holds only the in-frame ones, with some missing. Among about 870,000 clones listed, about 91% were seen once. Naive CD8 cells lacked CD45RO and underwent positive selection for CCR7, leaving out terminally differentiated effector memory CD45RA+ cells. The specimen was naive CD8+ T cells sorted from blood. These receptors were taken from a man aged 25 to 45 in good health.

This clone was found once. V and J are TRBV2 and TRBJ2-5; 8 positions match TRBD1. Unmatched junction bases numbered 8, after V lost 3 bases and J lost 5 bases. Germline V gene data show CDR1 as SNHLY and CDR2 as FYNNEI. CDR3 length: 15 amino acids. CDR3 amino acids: CASSDIQGAEETQYF. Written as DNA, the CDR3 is TGTGCCAGCAGTGACATTCAGGGGGCTGAGGAGACCCAGTACTTC.

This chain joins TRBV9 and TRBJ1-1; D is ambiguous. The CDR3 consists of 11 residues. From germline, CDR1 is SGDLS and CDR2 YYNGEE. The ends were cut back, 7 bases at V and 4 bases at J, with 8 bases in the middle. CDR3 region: CASRSGTEAFF. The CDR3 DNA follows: TGTGCCAGCCGGTCCGGCACTGAAGCTTTCTTT.

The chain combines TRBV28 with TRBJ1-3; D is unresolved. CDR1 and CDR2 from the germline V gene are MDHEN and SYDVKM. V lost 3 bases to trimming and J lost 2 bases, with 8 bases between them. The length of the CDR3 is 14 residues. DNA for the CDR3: TGTGCCAGCAGTTTTCCCGGGACTGGAAACACCATATATTTT. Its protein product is CASSFPGTGNTIYF.

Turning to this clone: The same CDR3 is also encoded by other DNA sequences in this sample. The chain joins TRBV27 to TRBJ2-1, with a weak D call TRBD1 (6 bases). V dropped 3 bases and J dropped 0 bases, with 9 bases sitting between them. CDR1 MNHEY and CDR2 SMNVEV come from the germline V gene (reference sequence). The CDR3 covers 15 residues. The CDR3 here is CASSLTGSSYNEQFF. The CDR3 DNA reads TGTGCCAGCAGTTTGACAGGTAGCTCCTACAATGAGCAGTTCTTC.

The CDR3 here is CASARERANQETQYF. Here the CDR3 DNA reads TGTGCCAGCGCAAGAGAGCGGGCAAATCAAGAGACCCAGTACTTC. J is TRBJ2-5 and V is TRBV5-3; the D gene is possibly TRBD2 (6 bases). TRBV5-3 is an ORF; its function is uncertain. The CDR3 extends over 15 amino acids. V lost 8 bases and J 2 bases, leaving 19 bases between the germline ends.

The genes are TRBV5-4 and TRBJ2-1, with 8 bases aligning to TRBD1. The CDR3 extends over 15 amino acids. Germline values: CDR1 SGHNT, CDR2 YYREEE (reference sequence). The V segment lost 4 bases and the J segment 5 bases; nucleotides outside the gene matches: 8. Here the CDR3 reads CASSRHGTGDNEQFF. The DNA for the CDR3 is TGTGCCAGCAGCCGTCATGGGACAGGTGACAATGAGCAGTTCTTC. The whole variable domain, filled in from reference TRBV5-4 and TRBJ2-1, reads ETGVTQSPTHLIKTRGQQVTLRCSSQSGHNTVSWYQQALGQGPQFIFQYYREEENGRGNFPPRFSGLQFPNYSSELNVNALELDDSALYLCASSRHGTGDNEQFFGPGTRLTVL.

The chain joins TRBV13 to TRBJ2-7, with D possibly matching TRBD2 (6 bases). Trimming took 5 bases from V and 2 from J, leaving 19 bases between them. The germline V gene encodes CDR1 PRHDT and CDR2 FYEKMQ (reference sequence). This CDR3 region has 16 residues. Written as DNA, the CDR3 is TGTGCCAGCAGCACGGGGGACTCCAAAACCCCCTACGAGCAGTACTTC. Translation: CASSTGDSKTPYEQYF.

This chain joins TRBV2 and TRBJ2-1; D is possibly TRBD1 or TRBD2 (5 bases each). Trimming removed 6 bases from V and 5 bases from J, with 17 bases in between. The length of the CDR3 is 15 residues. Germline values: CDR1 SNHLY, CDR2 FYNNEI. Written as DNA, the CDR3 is TGTGCCAGCAGCATGCCGGGACCGCGGAACAATGAGCAGTTCTTC. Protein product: CASSMPGPRNNEQFF.

DNA of the CDR3: TGCGCCAGCAGTGAGTGGGGTGAGGCAGGCGCGGCTGGAAACACCATATATTTT. It is translated as CASSEWGEAGAAGNTIYF. This sequence joins TRBV10-2 and TRBJ1-3; D unclear. The CDR3 is 18 amino acids. Germline values: CDR1 WSHSY, CDR2 SAAADI. V was cut by 1 base and J by 2 bases, with 18 bases left in between.

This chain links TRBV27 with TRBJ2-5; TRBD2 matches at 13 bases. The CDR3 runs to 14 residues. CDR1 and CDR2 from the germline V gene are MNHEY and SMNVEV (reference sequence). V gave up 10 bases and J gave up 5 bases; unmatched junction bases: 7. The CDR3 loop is CATKVLAGGETQYF. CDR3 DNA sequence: TGTGCCACCAAGGTACTAGCGGGAGGGGAGACCCAGTACTTC.

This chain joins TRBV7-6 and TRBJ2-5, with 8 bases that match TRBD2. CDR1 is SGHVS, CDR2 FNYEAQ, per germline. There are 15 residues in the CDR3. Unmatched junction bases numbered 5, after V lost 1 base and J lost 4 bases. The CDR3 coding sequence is TGTGCCAGCAGCTTAGGGCGGGGGGAAAGAGAGACCCAGTACTTC. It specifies CASSLGRGERETQYF.

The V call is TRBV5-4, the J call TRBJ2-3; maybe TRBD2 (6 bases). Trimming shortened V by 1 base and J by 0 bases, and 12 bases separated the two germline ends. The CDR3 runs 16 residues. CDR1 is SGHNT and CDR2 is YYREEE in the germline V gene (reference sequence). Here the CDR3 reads CASSLTPAGSTDTQYF. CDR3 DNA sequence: TGTGCCAGCAGCTTGACCCCGGCGGGGAGCACAGATACGCAGTATTTT.

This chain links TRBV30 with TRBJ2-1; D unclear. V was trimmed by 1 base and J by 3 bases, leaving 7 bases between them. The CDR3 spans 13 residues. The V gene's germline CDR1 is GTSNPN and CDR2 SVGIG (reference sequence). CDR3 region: CAWSDGYYNEQFF. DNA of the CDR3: TGTGCCTGGAGTGACGGCTACTACAATGAGCAGTTCTTC.

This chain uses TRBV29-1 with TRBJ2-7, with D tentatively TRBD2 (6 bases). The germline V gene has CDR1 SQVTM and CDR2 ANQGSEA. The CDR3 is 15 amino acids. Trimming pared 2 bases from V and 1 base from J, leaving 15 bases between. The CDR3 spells CSVELSLASSYEQYF. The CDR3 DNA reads TGCAGCGTTGAACTTAGTCTAGCGTCATCCTACGAGCAGTACTTC.

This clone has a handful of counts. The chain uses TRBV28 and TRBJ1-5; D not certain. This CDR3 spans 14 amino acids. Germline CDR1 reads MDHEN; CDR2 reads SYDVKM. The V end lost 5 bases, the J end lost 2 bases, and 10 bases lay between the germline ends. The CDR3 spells CASSLSSGNQPQHF. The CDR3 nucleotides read TGTGCCAGCAGTCTATCGTCTGGCAATCAGCCCCAGCATTTT.

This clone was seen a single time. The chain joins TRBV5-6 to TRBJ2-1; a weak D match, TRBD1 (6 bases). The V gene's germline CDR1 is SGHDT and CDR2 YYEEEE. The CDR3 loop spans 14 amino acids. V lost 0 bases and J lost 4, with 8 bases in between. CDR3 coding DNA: TGTGCCAGCAGCTTGGGACAGGAGTACAATGAGCAGTTCTTC. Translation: CASSLGQEYNEQFF.

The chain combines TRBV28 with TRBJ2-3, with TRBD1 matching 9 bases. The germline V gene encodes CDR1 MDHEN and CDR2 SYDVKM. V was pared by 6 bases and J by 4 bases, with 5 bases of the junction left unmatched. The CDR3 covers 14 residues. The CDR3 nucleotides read TGTGCCAGCAGCCGGGACAGGGTCGCAGATACGCAGTATTTT. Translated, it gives CASSRDRVADTQYF.

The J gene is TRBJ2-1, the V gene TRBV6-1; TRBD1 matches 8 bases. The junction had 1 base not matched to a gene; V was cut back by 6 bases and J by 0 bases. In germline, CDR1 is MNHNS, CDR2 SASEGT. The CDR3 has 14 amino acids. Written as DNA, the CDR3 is TGTGCCAGCAGGGACAGGGACTCCTACAATGAGCAGTTCTTC. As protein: CASRDRDSYNEQFF.

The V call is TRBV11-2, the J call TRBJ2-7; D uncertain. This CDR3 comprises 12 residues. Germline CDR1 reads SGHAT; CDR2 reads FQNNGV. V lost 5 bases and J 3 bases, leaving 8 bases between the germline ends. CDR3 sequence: CASSPLIYEQYF. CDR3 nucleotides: TGTGCCAGCAGCCCTCTGATCTACGAGCAGTACTTC. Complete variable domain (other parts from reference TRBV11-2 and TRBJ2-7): EAGVAQSPRYKIIEKRQSVAFWCNPISGHATLYWYQQILGQGPKLLIQFQNNGVVDDSQLPKDRFSAERLKGVDSTLKIQPAKLEDSAVYLCASSPLIYEQYFGPGTRLTVT.

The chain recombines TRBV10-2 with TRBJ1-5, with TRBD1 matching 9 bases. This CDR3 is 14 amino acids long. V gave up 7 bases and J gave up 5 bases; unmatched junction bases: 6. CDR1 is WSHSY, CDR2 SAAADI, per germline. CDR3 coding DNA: TGCGCCAGCAACAGGGGGCGCGGCGATCAGCCCCAGCATTTT. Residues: CASNRGRGDQPQHF.

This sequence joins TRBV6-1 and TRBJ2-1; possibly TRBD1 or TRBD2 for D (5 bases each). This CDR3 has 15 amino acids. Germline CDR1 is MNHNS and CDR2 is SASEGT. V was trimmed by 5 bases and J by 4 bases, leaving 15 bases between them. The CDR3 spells CASSTRGGIYNEQFF. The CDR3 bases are TGTGCCAGCAGTACCCGGGGCGGTATTTACAATGAGCAGTTCTTC.